Sequencing of this T cell receptor beta chain was carried out in a study of T cell changes during pregnancy in multiple sclerosis. The CDR3 loop spans 14 amino acids. CDR1 SEHNR and CDR2 FQNEAQ come from the germline V gene (reference sequence). V trimming: 5 bases; J trimming: 1 base; junction bases outside the gene matches: 2. Measured with immunoSEQ multiplex PCR; TCRdb has only the in-frame clones, and not every one. This sample has roughly 28,000 clones, with over 85% found just once. This clonotype was sampled from a female donor with multiple sclerosis, enrolled in a pregnancy study. The input for sequencing was CD8+ T cells from peripheral blood mononuclear cells, taken before pregnancy. This chain links TRBV7-9 with TRBJ2-7; 10 bases match TRBD2. CDR3 DNA sequence: TGTGCCAGCAGCCCGACTAGCGGGTCCTACGAGCAGTACTTC. Its protein product is CASSPTSGSYEQYF.